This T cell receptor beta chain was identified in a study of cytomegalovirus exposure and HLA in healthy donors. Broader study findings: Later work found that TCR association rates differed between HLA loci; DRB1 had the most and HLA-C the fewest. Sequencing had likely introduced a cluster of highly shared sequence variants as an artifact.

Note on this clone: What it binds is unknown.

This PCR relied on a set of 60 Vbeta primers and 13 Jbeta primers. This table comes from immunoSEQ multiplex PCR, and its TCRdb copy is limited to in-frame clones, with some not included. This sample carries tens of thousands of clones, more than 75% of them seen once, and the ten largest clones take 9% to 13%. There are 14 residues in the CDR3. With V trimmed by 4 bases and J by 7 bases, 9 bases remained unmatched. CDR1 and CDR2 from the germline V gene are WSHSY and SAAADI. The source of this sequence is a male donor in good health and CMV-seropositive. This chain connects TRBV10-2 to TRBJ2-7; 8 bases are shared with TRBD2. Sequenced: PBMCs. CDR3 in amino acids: CASSATGGTGEQYF. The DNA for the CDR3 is TGCGCCAGCAGTGCTACGGGAGGGACGGGAGAGCAGTACTTC.